These 8 T cell receptor beta chains were sequenced from one sample in a study of blood T cell repertoires in COVID-19. Clones were sequenced by immunoSEQ multiplex PCR, and TCRdb holds only the in-frame ones, with some missing. The sample lists about 220,000 clones, 90% occurring once. Sequenced material: PBMCs or T cells enriched from blood (not recorded which). Receptor source: a man aged 30-40 years who had been exposed to COVID-19.

The V and J genes are TRBV5-8 and TRBJ1-5, with 7 bases identical to TRBD1. The germline V gene has CDR1 SGHTS and CDR2 YDEGEE. V lost 4 bases to trimming and J lost 5 bases; unmatched junction nucleotides: 9. The CDR3 sequence is 15 residues long. The CDR3 DNA sequence: TGTGCCAGCAGCCCGACAGGGAGTGGGGATCAGCCCCAGCATTTT. Amino acid sequence: CASSPTGSGDQPQHF.

This clone was seen only once. The chain combines TRBV6-2 or TRBV6-3 with TRBJ1-5; 8 bases match TRBD1. The CDR3 is made up of 19 amino acids. Per the germline V gene, CDR1 is MNHEY and CDR2 is SVGEGT. V shed 0 bases and J 2 bases; nucleotides not matched to a gene: 12. The CDR3 region has the DNA TGTGCCAGCAGTTACTCGACCGGCAAACCGGGACAGGGCAATCAGCCCCAGCATTTT. This sequence encodes CASSYSTGKPGQGNQPQHF.

The table lists this clone with a few counts. CDR3 DNA: TGTGCCAGTACCGACAGGAGTAACACTGAAGCTTTCTTT. Its translation is CASTDRSNTEAFF. J is TRBJ1-1 and V is TRBV19, with TRBD1 as a possible D gene (6 bases). The CDR3 is 13 amino acids. Germline assignment: CDR1 LNHDA and CDR2 SQIVND (reference sequence). Trimming left V 7 bases short and J 2 bases short, with 11 bases between.

The chain combines TRBV7-9 with TRBJ2-7, with a weak D call TRBD2 (5 bases). Germline CDR1 reads SEHNR; CDR2 reads FQNEAQ (reference sequence). The V end lost 5 bases, the J end lost 2 bases, and 22 bases lay between the germline ends. CDR3 length: 17 amino acids. The CDR3 DNA sequence: TGTGCCAGCAGCATAAACGGACGTTTAGGGAGCCCCTACGAGCAGTACTTC. Protein sequence: CASSINGRLGSPYEQYF.

As for this clone: An end of the junction does not agree with germline; a read error may underlie this. The chain has TRBV5-1 and TRBJ2-1; TRBD2 matches 9 bases. The CDR3 is made up of 12 amino acids. From germline, CDR1 is SGHRS and CDR2 YFSETQ. This CDR3 is CASSLAAGGPVF. As DNA, the CDR3 is TGCGCCAGCAGCTTGGCAGCGGGGGGACCAGTCTTC.

This clone was counted once. The chain employs TRBV4-2 and TRBJ1-1, with TRBD1 matching 7 bases. V trimming: 2 bases; J trimming: 6 bases; junction bases outside the gene matches: 6. In germline, CDR1 is LGHNA, CDR2 YNFKEQ. The CDR3 length is 14 residues. The CDR3 nucleotides read TGTGCCAGCAGCCAAATGACAGGGTACTCTGAAGCTTTCTTT. This codes for CASSQMTGYSEAFF.

This sequence joins TRBV19 and TRBJ1-5; no clear D. V was clipped by 6 bases and J by 3 bases, with 9 bases between them. CDR1 is LNHDA, CDR2 SQIVND, per germline (reference sequence). The CDR3 loop spans 13 amino acids. CDR3 bases: TGTGCCAGTAGCCGCGCCCTCAATCAGCCCCAGCATTTT. Amino acids: CASSRALNQPQHF.

The J gene is TRBJ1-2, the V gene TRBV30; 8 bases line up with TRBD1. The CDR3 has 11 amino acids. Germline V gene sequence: CDR1 GTSNPN, CDR2 SVGIG (reference sequence). V trimming: 5 bases; J trimming: 4 bases; junction bases outside the gene matches: 0. CDR3 nucleotide sequence: TGTGCCTGGGACAGGGGCTATGGCTACACCTTC. This encodes CAWDRGYGYTF.